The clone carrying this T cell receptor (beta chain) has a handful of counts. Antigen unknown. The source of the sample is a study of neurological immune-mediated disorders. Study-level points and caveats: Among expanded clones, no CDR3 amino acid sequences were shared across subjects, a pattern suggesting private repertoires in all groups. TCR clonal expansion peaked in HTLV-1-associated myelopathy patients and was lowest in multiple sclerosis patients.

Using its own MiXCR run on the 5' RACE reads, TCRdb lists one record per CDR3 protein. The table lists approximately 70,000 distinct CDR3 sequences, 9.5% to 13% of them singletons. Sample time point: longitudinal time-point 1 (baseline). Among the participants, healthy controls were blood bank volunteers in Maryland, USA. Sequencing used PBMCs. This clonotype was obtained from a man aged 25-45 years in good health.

CDR3 protein: CASRLGAEMLATNEKLFF. The CDR3 region has the DNA TGTGCAAGTCGCTTAGGGGCAGAGATGCTGGCAACTAATGAAAAACTGTTTTTT. The rearrangement links TRBV12-2 to TRBJ1-4. TRBV12-2 is recorded as a pseudogene. The CDR3 runs 18 residues.